This T cell receptor beta chain was retrieved from a study of multiple sclerosis patients with progressive multifocal leukoencephalopathy. Overall study findings and caveats: Before and during natalizumab, the clones expanded at PML already existed. Less diverse TRB repertoires were suggested in most PML patients.

Specified time point: before natalizumab initiation. Concerning this clone itself: Its antigen is as yet unknown.

Every PCR reaction included synthetic inline CDR3 controls for all V-J pairings. Assay used: immunoSEQ multiplex PCR; TCRdb lists only in-frame clones, some missing. The repertoire includes under 35,000 clones, more than 85% of them detected once, and 1.5% to 2.5% sits in the top ten. The sequence derives from a man aged 30 to 39 with multiple sclerosis. Source material: PBMCs.

DNA of the CDR3: TGCAGCGCCAGGAACACTGAAGCTTTCTTT. The encoded protein is CSARNTEAFF. V gene TRBV29-1 combines with J gene TRBJ1-1; unclear D gene. This CDR3 has 10 residues. Trimming stripped 7 bases from V and 1 base from J, with 4 bases between. Germline V gene lookup returns CDR1 SQVTM and CDR2 ANQGSEA. Full variable domain (rest looked up from reference TRBV29-1 and TRBJ1-1): SAVISQKPSRDICQRGTSLTIQCQVDSQVTMMFWYRQQPGQSLTLIATANQGSEATYESGFVIDKFPISRPNLTFSTLTVSNMSPEDSSIYLCSARNTEAFFGQGTRLTVV.